These T cell receptor beta chains were read from a single sample in a study of pediatric ulcerative colitis. Repertoires were generated with immunoSEQ multiplex PCR, while TCRdb's copy carries only in-frame clones and drops some. The sample holds 50,000 to 65,000 clones; roughly nine tenths are singletons and the top ten take approximately 3.5%. The sample comprised blood. All receptors derive from a boy aged 5-17 years with severe ulcerative colitis. CDR3s include the opening cysteine and the closing phenylalanine or tryptophan. A D gene is named only where the DNA matches it firmly. Size is omitted from some rows. Given values are once, few, many or a class for expanded clones.

>TRBJ2-2|few|TRBV11-1|-
CASSRGQSGELFF
TGTGCCAGCAGCCGAGGGCAGTCCGGGGAGCTGTTTTTT
>TRBJ2-1|-|TRBV2|-
CASSATRRPTYFSSYNEQFF
TGTGCCAGCAGTGCGACGCGGAGACCAACGTATTTTAGCTCCTACAATGAGCAGTTCTTC
>TRBJ2-7|-|TRBV7-8|TRBD2
CASSLAGLAGGPYEQYF
TGTGCCAGCAGCTTAGCGGGACTAGCGGGAGGGCCCTACGAGCAGTACTTC
>TRBJ1-4|-|TRBV11-2|-
CASSFSGRGPTNEKLFF
TGTGCCAGCAGCTTTTCGGGTCGGGGACCAACTAATGAAAAACTGTTTTTT
>TRBJ2-5|-|TRBV27|-
CASRGARTETQYF
TGTGCCAGCAGGGGGGCTAGAACGGAGACCCAGTACTTC
>TRBJ1-2|-|TRBV4-2|-
CASSQDRDTNYGYTF
TGTGCCAGCAGCCAAGATCGGGACACTAACTATGGCTACACCTTC
>TRBJ2-7|-|TRBV19|TRBD2
CASSPSPGTSGLLPYEQYF
TGTGCCAGTAGCCCTTCCCCCGGGACTAGCGGGCTACTTCCCTACGAGCAGTACTTC
>TRBJ2-3|-|TRBV7-2|-
CASSFRAGDTDTQYF
TGTGCCAGCAGCTTTAGGGCTGGGGACACAGATACGCAGTATTTT
>TRBJ2-7|-|TRBV7-9|-
CASSPSGGIGSVFYEQYF
TGTGCCAGCAGCCCCTCTGGGGGTATTGGGAGTGTTTTCTACGAGCAGTACTTC
>TRBJ2-3|-|TRBV11-3|TRBD2
CASSRRTSGSDTQYF
TGTGCCAGCAGTCGCCGGACTAGCGGTTCTGATACGCAGTATTTT
>TRBJ2-2|once|TRBV7-6|TRBD2
CASSLPLWREDTGELFF
TGTGCCAGCAGCTTACCCCTGTGGCGGGAGGACACCGGGGAGCTGTTTTTT
>TRBJ2-1|-|TRBV18|-
CASSPRQDNEQFF
TGTGCCAGCTCACCCCGACAGGACAATGAGCAGTTCTTC
>TRBJ2-7|-|TRBV2|-
CASSGKGSSYEQYF
TGTGCCAGCAGTGGAAAAGGGAGCTCCTACGAGCAGTACTTC
>TRBJ2-7|-|TRBV13|TRBD2
CASSLSGDSSGRYYEQYF
TGTGCCAGCAGCTTGTCGGGAGATTCCAGCGGGAGGTACTACGAGCAGTACTTC
>TRBJ2-1|-|TRBV27|TRBD2
CASSFISRTSGSNEQFF
TGTGCCAGCAGTTTTATCTCGAGGACTAGCGGGAGTAATGAGCAGTTCTTC